The 7 T cell receptor beta chains presented below share a single source sample, sequenced in a study of T cell responses to AZD1222 COVID-19 vaccine. TCRdb keeps only in-frame clones here, not all; method: immunoSEQ multiplex PCR. The table has over 120,000 clones, roughly nine tenths seen once. Sequencing was performed on peripheral blood, taken 28 days after the second AZD1222 dose. Source of these receptors: an adult who received the AZD1222 COVID-19 vaccine.

The rearrangement uses TRBV10-2 and TRBJ1-5, with 7 bases identical to TRBD1. From germline, CDR1 is WSHSY and CDR2 SAAADI. Trimming at V came to 3 bases and at J to 4 bases, leaving 9 bases not matched to a gene. CDR3 length equals 16 residues. In nucleotides, the CDR3 is TGCGCCAGCAGTGAAAAGGGGGCTGGCTGGAATCAGCCCCAGCATTTT. Translating it yields CASSEKGAGWNQPQHF.

This sequence joins TRBV10-3 and TRBJ1-5, with D possibly TRBD1 on 5 matching bases. This CDR3 region has 14 residues. Trimming removed 7 bases from V and 6 bases from J, with 16 bases in between. From germline, CDR1 is ENHRY and CDR2 SYGVKD. The CDR3: CAITATVRGQPQHF. Written as DNA, the CDR3 is TGTGCCATCACGGCGACAGTGAGGGGTCAGCCCCAGCATTTT.

V gene TRBV6-6 combines with J gene TRBJ1-1; TRBD1 matches at 10 bases. This CDR3 is 16 amino acids long. Trimming took 6 bases from V and 2 from J; bases not matched to a gene: 9. Per the germline V gene, CDR1 is MNHNY and CDR2 is SVGAGI (reference sequence). The CDR3 DNA reads as TGTGCCAGCAGGCCCCGCGACAGGGGGCGAAACACTGAAGCTTTCTTT. Protein product: CASRPRDRGRNTEAFF.

This clone was seen just once. This CDR3 is CASSKADRSDYGYTF. In nucleotides, the CDR3 is TGTGCCAGCAGCAAGGCTGACAGGTCAGACTATGGCTACACCTTC. The chain couples TRBV21-1 to TRBJ1-2; TRBD1, the table's D call, was not compared with the DNA. TRBV21-1 is described as a pseudogene. This CDR3 spans 15 amino acids.

The V and J genes are TRBV30 and TRBJ1-5; D is perhaps TRBD1 (5 bases). Between the trimmed V and J ends, which lost 0 bases and 7 bases, there was a span of 10 bases. Germline V CDR1 and CDR2: GTSNPN, SVGIG (reference sequence). This CDR3 spans 13 amino acids. CDR3 nucleotide sequence: TGTGCCTGGAGTGTAGGGACTGAACAGCCCCAGCATTTT. Residues: CAWSVGTEQPQHF.

The rearrangement links TRBV7-2 to TRBJ1-1; D not certain. Germline values: CDR1 SGHTA, CDR2 FQGNSA. The V gene lost 1 base and the J gene lost 4 bases, with 7 bases spanning the gap. The CDR3 runs to 13 residues. The CDR3 DNA follows: TGTGCCAGCAGCTTAGGTTACGGCACTGAAGCTTTCTTT. This sequence encodes CASSLGYGTEAFF.

The chain carries TRBV12-3 or TRBV12-4 and TRBJ2-2, with D unclear. The ends were cut back, 6 bases at V and 6 bases at J, with 8 bases in the middle. The CDR3 is 12 residues long. The CDR3 nucleotides are TGTGCCAGCAGACCGTCGTCCGGGGAGCTGTTTTTT. This translates into CASRPSSGELFF.